The T cell receptor (beta chain) described here comes from a study of blood T cell repertoires in COVID-19. As for the study in general: COVID-19 samples from acute and convalescent phases originated in the United States, Italy and Spain.

Trimming removed 6 bases from V and 5 bases from J, with 13 bases in between. The CDR3 is 14 amino acids. Germline V gene lookup returns CDR1 LNHNV and CDR2 YYDKDF (reference sequence). Here immunoSEQ multiplex PCR was the method, and the copy in TCRdb shows in-frame clones only, minus some. The repertoire holds about 97,000 clones, over 75% seen once, with around 10% in the top ten. The chain recombines TRBV15 with TRBJ1-4; a weak D match, TRBD1 (5 bases). The clonotype comes from a woman aged 30 to 39 with acute or convalescent COVID-19. The sequencing input was peripheral blood. This chain's CDR3 is CATRAREGNEKLFF. Here the CDR3 DNA reads TGTGCCACCAGAGCCCGGGAGGGGAATGAAAAACTGTTTTTT.